Listed below are T cell receptor beta chains from one sample, sequenced in a study of blood T cell repertoires in COVID-19. Only in-frame clones appear in the TCRdb table, and some are missing; sequencing was by immunoSEQ multiplex PCR. The sample comprises hundreds of thousands of clones, 81% of which are singletons, and around 7.5% rests with the top ten. The sample consisted of peripheral blood. Receptors originate from a woman older than 75 with COVID-19, enrolled during active disease. CDR3s include the opening cysteine and the closing phenylalanine or tryptophan. Each record gives: CDR3 protein, CDR3 DNA, D gene, J gene, clone size, V gene. D genes are given only for firm matches. Size values are once, few and many counts, or a class for expanded clones, and some rows have none.

cdr3_aa: CASSEAREGPNQPQHF; cdr3_nt: TGTGCCAGCAGTGAAGCGCGTGAGGGCCCCAATCAGCCCCAGCATTTT; d_call: NA; j_call: TRBJ1-5; clone_size: NA; v_call: TRBV2
cdr3_aa: CASIGDSNEKLFF; cdr3_nt: TGTGCCAGCATTGGGGACAGTAATGAAAAACTGTTTTTT; d_call: TRBD1; j_call: TRBJ1-4; clone_size: NA; v_call: TRBV2
cdr3_aa: CASSFRTGSLTKLFF; cdr3_nt: TGTGCCAGCAGTTTTAGGACAGGTTCCCTAACTAAACTGTTTTTT; d_call: TRBD1; j_call: TRBJ1-4; clone_size: NA; v_call: TRBV27
cdr3_aa: CASSLGGVSQFF; cdr3_nt: TGTGCCAGCAGCTTGGGCGGGGTGTCTCAGTTCTTC; d_call: NA; j_call: TRBJ2-1; clone_size: once; v_call: TRBV11-2
cdr3_aa: CASSRDRVSEQYF; cdr3_nt: TGTGCCAGCAGCCGGGACAGGGTCTCTGAGCAGTACTTC; d_call: TRBD1; j_call: TRBJ2-7; clone_size: many; v_call: TRBV11-3
cdr3_aa: CAIRDRARGAGELFF; cdr3_nt: TGTGCCATCAGGGACAGGGCCCGAGGGGCCGGGGAGCTGTTTTTT; d_call: TRBD1; j_call: TRBJ2-2; clone_size: NA; v_call: TRBV10-3
cdr3_aa: CAWSFELSEAFF; cdr3_nt: TGTGCCTGGAGTTTTGAGTTATCTGAAGCTTTCTTT; d_call: NA; j_call: TRBJ1-1; clone_size: NA; v_call: TRBV30
cdr3_aa: CASSPTGGNTEAFF; cdr3_nt: TGTGCCAGCTCACCGACGGGGGGGAACACTGAAGCTTTCTTT; d_call: NA; j_call: TRBJ1-1; clone_size: NA; v_call: TRBV18
cdr3_aa: CASSKDIVYGYTF; cdr3_nt: TGTGCCAGCAGTAAGGACATTGTCTATGGCTACACCTTC; d_call: NA; j_call: TRBJ1-2; clone_size: NA; v_call: TRBV6-5
cdr3_aa: CASRQGLAGNTIYF; cdr3_nt: TGTGCCAGCAGACAGGGGTTAGCCGGAAACACCATATATTTT; d_call: TRBD1; j_call: TRBJ1-3; clone_size: NA; v_call: TRBV6-5
cdr3_aa: CASSVRGEQYF; cdr3_nt: TGTGCCAGCAGCGTCAGAGGCGAGCAGTACTTC; d_call: NA; j_call: TRBJ2-7; clone_size: NA; v_call: TRBV14
cdr3_aa: CATSHENYGYTF; cdr3_nt: TGTGCCACCTCCCACGAGAACTATGGCTACACCTTC; d_call: NA; j_call: TRBJ1-2; clone_size: once; v_call: TRBV24-1
cdr3_aa: CASSFQGTGELFF; cdr3_nt: TGTGCCAGCTCATTCCAGGGAACCGGGGAGCTGTTTTTT; d_call: NA; j_call: TRBJ2-2; clone_size: NA; v_call: TRBV18
cdr3_aa: CASSPPGREQYF; cdr3_nt: TGTGCCAGCTCACCACCGGGCAGAGAGCAGTACTTC; d_call: NA; j_call: TRBJ2-7; clone_size: NA; v_call: TRBV18
cdr3_aa: CASSFGSGRAKGYEQYF; cdr3_nt: TGTGCCAGCAGTTTTGGTAGCGGGAGGGCCAAAGGGTACGAGCAGTACTTC; d_call: TRBD2; j_call: TRBJ2-7; clone_size: NA; v_call: TRBV28
cdr3_aa: CASRAGPYAEAFF; cdr3_nt: TGCGCCAGCAGGGCGGGCCCCTACGCTGAAGCTTTCTTT; d_call: NA; j_call: TRBJ1-1; clone_size: NA; v_call: TRBV5-1
cdr3_aa: CASSLGQGGYTF; cdr3_nt: TGTGCCAGCTCACTCGGACAGGGGGGCTACACCTTC; d_call: TRBD1; j_call: TRBJ1-2; clone_size: once; v_call: TRBV18
cdr3_aa: CASSIGVAGANEQFF; cdr3_nt: TGTGCCAGCAGCATAGGAGTAGCGGGAGCTAATGAGCAGTTCTTC; d_call: TRBD2; j_call: TRBJ2-1; clone_size: NA; v_call: TRBV11-3
cdr3_aa: CASSMTGGMTGEQYF; cdr3_nt: TGTGCCAGTAGTATGACAGGGGGCATGACTGGGGAGCAGTACTTC; d_call: TRBD1; j_call: TRBJ2-7; clone_size: NA; v_call: TRBV19
cdr3_aa: CASSPGTGGDSPLHF; cdr3_nt: TGTGCCAGCTCACCGGGGACAGGGGGCGATTCACCCCTCCACTTT; d_call: TRBD1; j_call: TRBJ1-6; clone_size: NA; v_call: TRBV18